The following is a TCR beta chain sequence with its context. The data were taken from a study of blood T cell repertoires in COVID-19. In the study overall: The United States, Italy and Spain were the sources of the acute and convalescent COVID-19 samples. From T cells, B-cell-depleted T cells, or PBMCs came the material, which was cDNA or gDNA.

Per the original data handling: Amplification with reference gene primers provided the estimates of nucleated cell counts. Only in-frame clones appear in the TCRdb table, and some are missing; sequencing was by immunoSEQ multiplex PCR. Clone size and V and J calls were adopted from that table, with D and trimming inferred from the DNA. This sample carries 250,000 to 300,000 clones, about 90% of them seen once, and the ten largest clones take over 1.2%. Germline V lookup: CDR1 SNHLY, CDR2 FYNNEI. V shed 3 bases and J shed 5 bases, with 5 bases lying between them. There are 12 residues in the CDR3. The chain joins TRBV2 to TRBJ1-5; D is ambiguous. The origin of this receptor is a woman between 40 and 50 years old who had recovered from COVID-19. Sequenced material: peripheral blood. CDR3 in amino acids: CASSDRYQPQHF. The CDR3 nucleotides are TGTGCCAGCAGTGACCGGTATCAGCCCCAGCATTTT.